The clone carrying this T cell receptor beta chain has only a few counts. Its antigen is unknown. This sample is drawn from a study of PD-1 blockade in mismatch repair-deficient tumors. Study-level background: Patients had approximately 12 mismatch repair-deficient cancer types and were previously treated and progressing.

The data were produced by immunoSEQ multiplex PCR, yet TCRdb's version contains in-frame clones alone and is incomplete. This sample has around 50,000 clones, with around 80% found just once. Every patient had mismatch repair deficiency by PCR or immunohistochemistry. A few pembrolizumab responders had their TCRs sequenced. Study conclusions and caveats: Rapid post-treatment expansion, then contraction, generally preceding radiologic response, marked tumor-resident clones.

The CDR3 is made up of 12 amino acids. CDR1 is MNHEY and CDR2 is SMNVEV in the germline V gene (reference sequence). V dropped 6 bases and J dropped 5 bases, with 10 bases sitting between them. The material sequenced was peripheral blood, taken 4 weeks after starting pembrolizumab. The rearrangement links TRBV27 to TRBJ1-1, with D tentatively TRBD1 (6 bases). This clonotype originated in an adult with mismatch repair-deficient cancer. The CDR3 DNA follows: TGTGCCAGCAGACAGGGTTGGACTGAAGCTTTCTTT. Residues: CASRQGWTEAFF.